Below are 5 T cell receptor beta chains sequenced from a single sample in a study of blood T cell repertoires in COVID-19. The data were produced by immunoSEQ multiplex PCR, yet TCRdb's version contains in-frame clones alone and is incomplete. This table holds 100,000 to 150,000 clones, 80% to 85% found once. The sequenced sample consisted of PBMCs or T cells enriched from blood (not recorded which). The receptors originated from a woman aged 25 to 39 who had recovered from COVID-19.

The chain joins TRBV2 to TRBJ1-6, with no clear D. The CDR3 has 13 residues. The germline V gene encodes CDR1 SNHLY and CDR2 FYNNEI. V lost 6 bases and J lost 7, with 10 bases in between. The CDR3 is CASSGSRNSPLHF. DNA of the CDR3: TGTGCCAGCAGCGGGAGTAGGAATTCACCCCTCCACTTT.

This chain connects TRBV4-1 to TRBJ1-1; 8 bases agree with TRBD1. This CDR3 comprises 12 residues. Per germline, CDR1 MGHRA and CDR2 YSYEKL. V shed 4 bases and J 10 bases; nucleotides not matched to a gene: 5. Written as DNA, the CDR3 is TGCGCCAGCAGCCGCCCCGGACAGGGAGCTTTCTTT. The encoded protein is CASSRPGQGAFF.

The genes are TRBV4-3 and TRBJ2-6; 9 bases are a match to TRBD1. Trimming cost V 3 bases and J 2 bases; bases outside gene matches: 14. This CDR3 contains 20 residues. Germline V lookup: CDR1 LGHNA, CDR2 YSLEER. The CDR3 DNA follows: TGCGCCAGCAGCCAGGACAGGGGAAGAGTTACGGGCCCTGGGGCCAACGTCCTGACTTTC. As protein: CASSQDRGRVTGPGANVLTF.

The V and J genes are TRBV4-2 and TRBJ2-7; D gene ambiguous. The V end lost 4 bases, the J end lost 6 bases, and 7 bases lay between the germline ends. Germline-derived CDR1 and CDR2 are LGHNA and YNFKEQ. This CDR3 is built from 11 residues. The DNA of the CDR3 is TGTGCCAGCAGCCTTAGAGGCGAGCAGTACTTC. Translation gives CASSLRGEQYF.

The V call is TRBV27, the J call TRBJ1-5; tentative D call: TRBD1 (6 bases). Trimming took off 6 bases at V and 3 bases at J, with 12 bases between the two ends. The CDR3 contains 14 residues. Germline-derived CDR1 and CDR2 are MNHEY and SMNVEV (reference sequence). The CDR3 protein is CASSPQGINQPQHF. The CDR3, as DNA: TGTGCCAGCAGCCCACAGGGTATCAATCAGCCCCAGCATTTT.